This T cell receptor beta chain was captured by sequencing in a study of blood T cell repertoires in COVID-19 (dated by TCRdb to about 2020). Background for the entire study: Collaborator samples came from the United States, Italy and Spain and covered acute and convalescent phases of COVID-19. Samples came from the ongoing ImmuneRACE study (first 160 participants) plus 1,254 subjects from 6 global collaborators. The repertoires were made available in a free public database intended to serve as a resource for research on the immune response to SARS-CoV-2. The sample metadata nearly always contained a de-identified subject ID, COVID-19 status, age in years and sex. The prospective study material was composed of cDNA or gDNA derived from T cells, B-cell-depleted T cells, or PBMCs. Where available, HLA class I and class II types were taken from metadata supplied by the sample provider and were not determined by assay-based typing. Subjects who had been exposed to COVID-19, were actively infected with it, or had recovered from it provided the deeply sampled blood TCRbeta repertoires that made up the dataset.

TCRbeta CDR3 regions were amplified from genomic DNA using the immunoSEQ Assay, a bias-controlled multiplex PCR. The paper's processing steps were these. Within the assay, amplification of reference gene primers was used to estimate how many nucleated cells each sample contained. To quantify the absolute abundance of each unique TCRbeta CDR3 rearrangement, sequence reads were collapsed and filtered. For each sample, productive Simpson clonality was calculated by taking the square root of Simpson's diversity index across productive rearrangements. This is the immuneACCESS table as TCRdb keeps it, with only in-frame sequences that have V and J called. A part of the clones is gone; compared with another copy, unresolved V genes explain less than half, and the rest is unexplained. D and trimming were read from the DNA, whereas the V and J calls and clone size are those reported in that table. This sample has about 140,000 clones in its table, and around 90% of those were observed once. Jointly, the top ten make up 1.5% to 2% of the sample.

Results the study describes overall, beyond this receptor: Clinical and demographic metadata were provided uncurated, with the amount varying by source and participant.

Each collaborating institution followed its own protocols to collect whole blood in K2EDTA tubes. Collaborator samples were shipped for TCRbeta analysis as frozen whole blood, isolated PBMCs, or DNA extracted from either sample type. The CDR3 starts with the cysteine, ends with the phenylalanine, and has 16 residues. The retained sequence is limited to the CDR3, 48 bases, with the frame set at the first base. CDR1 and CDR2 (ENHRY, SYGVKD) derive from the germline V gene. V is clipped by 7 bases and J by 2 bases, and the sequence between their germline boundaries is 21 bases long. In the case of this clone: The clone's antigen remains unknown. No much larger clone exists at a distance of one base, and base qualities are not known.

Sequencing was carried out using peripheral blood. Recombination linked TRBV10-3 to TRBJ2-7; TRBD1 might be the D gene, on 6 matching bases. This receptor was taken from a woman between 45 and 60 years old with acute or convalescent COVID-19. The DNA sequence is TGTGCCATCACCCTCACATGGCAGGGGCAAACCTACGAGCAGTACTTC. Translated, it gives CAITLTWQGQTYEQYF.